Each of the 22 T cell receptor beta chains below was sequenced from the same sample in a study of blood T cell repertoires in COVID-19. Measured with immunoSEQ multiplex PCR; TCRdb has only the in-frame clones, and not every one. The table lists around 76,000 clones, around 88% of them singletons, with around 0.6% in the top ten. The sequencing sample was made of peripheral blood. Receptor source: a man aged 55-75 years with acute or convalescent COVID-19.

This sequence joins TRBV7-9 and TRBJ2-7; a weak D match, TRBD2 (6 bases). The length of the CDR3 is 14 residues. V was cut by 5 bases and J by 7 bases, with 18 bases left in between. CDR1 is SEHNR, CDR2 FQNEAQ, per germline (reference sequence). The CDR3 region has the DNA TGTGCCAGCAGCGCCCCGGAGGGACGGGAAGAGCAGTACTTC. Translating it yields CASSAPEGREEQYF.

As for this clone: The same CDR3 is also encoded by other DNA sequences in this sample. The V gene is TRBV5-1, the J gene TRBJ2-7, with D possibly TRBD1 on 6 matching bases. The germline V gene has CDR1 SGHRS and CDR2 YFSETQ. CDR3 length: 13 residues. V dropped 2 bases and J dropped 4 bases, with 10 bases sitting between them. In nucleotides, the CDR3 is TGCGCCAGCAGCTTACTACAGGGATACGAGCAGTACTTC. It encodes CASSLLQGYEQYF.

The chain carries TRBV12-5 and TRBJ2-5; 10 nucleotides align to TRBD1. Germline V gene sequence: CDR1 LGHNT, CDR2 FRNRAP. The CDR3 is 17 residues long. V trimming: 3 bases; J trimming: 4 bases; junction bases outside the gene matches: 11. This chain's CDR3 is CASGFVGTGAYVETQYF. Written as DNA, the CDR3 is TGTGCTAGTGGTTTCGTGGGGACAGGGGCGTACGTAGAGACCCAGTACTTC.

The J gene is TRBJ2-5, the V gene TRBV18; 12 positions agree with TRBD1. Germline values: CDR1 KGHSH, CDR2 LQKENI. Trimming cost V 6 bases and J 2 bases; bases outside gene matches: 19. The CDR3 contains 20 residues. The CDR3 reads CASSKTTPGQGAPQQETQYF. The CDR3 nucleotides read TGTGCCAGCTCCAAAACCACTCCGGGACAGGGGGCGCCCCAACAAGAGACCCAGTACTTC.

This chain joins TRBV14 and TRBJ1-1, with D unclear. Trimming took off 2 bases at V and 6 bases at J, with 13 bases between the two ends. Germline values: CDR1 SGHDN, CDR2 FVKESK. The CDR3 is 14 amino acids. The CDR3 loop is CASSQRVGASEAFF. CDR3 DNA sequence: TGTGCCAGCAGCCAACGAGTGGGCGCATCTGAAGCTTTCTTT.

The chain is built from TRBV6-5 and TRBJ2-5; TRBD1 aligns across 8 bases. CDR3 length: 13 residues. Germline V gene data show CDR1 as MNHEY and CDR2 as SVGAGI. The V and J ends lost 7 bases and 4 bases, in that order; junction bases with no gene match: 5. CDR3 DNA sequence: TGTGCCAGCAACAGAGACAGGGGAGAGACCCAGTACTTC. This sequence encodes CASNRDRGETQYF.

CDR3 DNA sequence: TGTGCCAGTAGTAGAGCTAGCGGTTACTACGAGCAGTACTTC. Translation gives CASSRASGYYEQYF. The chain couples TRBV19 to TRBJ2-7; 7 bases align to TRBD2. The length of the CDR3 is 14 residues. The germline V gene has CDR1 LNHDA and CDR2 SQIVND (reference sequence). The junction had 6 bases not matched to a gene; V was cut back by 4 bases and J by 3 bases.

The rearrangement links TRBV20-1 to TRBJ2-3; no clear D gene. The CDR3 extends over 11 amino acids. V dropped 6 bases and J dropped 1 base, with 5 bases sitting between them. Germline V gene data show CDR1 as DFQATT and CDR2 as SNEGSKA (reference sequence). The CDR3 is CSARGTDTQYF. CDR3 DNA: TGCAGTGCCCGGGGCACAGATACGCAGTATTTT.

The genes are TRBV7-9 and TRBJ2-7; D is possibly TRBD1 (5 bases). V shed 1 base and J shed 5 bases, with 6 bases lying between them. The CDR3 contains 12 residues. The germline V gene has CDR1 SEHNR and CDR2 FQNEAQ (reference sequence). CDR3 nucleotide sequence: TGTGCCAGCAGCTTAGGCAGGGACGAGCAGTACTTC. This codes for CASSLGRDEQYF. The variable domain in full, with the rest retrieved from reference TRBV7-9 and TRBJ2-7, is DTGVSQNPRHKITKRGQNVTFRCDPISEHNRLYWYRQTLGQGPEFLTYFQNEAQLEKSRLLSDRFSAERPKGSFSTLEIQRTEQGDSAMYLCASSLGRDEQYFGPGTRLTVT.

V is TRBV6-5 and J is TRBJ1-4; 7 nucleotides agree with TRBD1. The germline V gene encodes CDR1 MNHEY and CDR2 SVGAGI. V was clipped by 5 bases and J by 7 bases; unmatched bases: 4. The CDR3 contains 13 residues. CDR3 sequence (DNA): TGTGCCAGCAGTAGGACAGGAGGTGAAAAACTGTTTTTT. It specifies CASSRTGGEKLFF.

The genes are TRBV19 and TRBJ1-2; no clear D. CDR1 LNHDA and CDR2 SQIVND come from the germline V gene (reference sequence). Trimming shortened V by 2 bases and J by 4 bases, and 14 bases separated the two germline ends. The CDR3 length is 15 residues. Written as DNA, the CDR3 is TGTGCCAGTAGTATATATCCGGTAGAGGGCTATGGCTACACCTTC. It encodes CASSIYPVEGYGYTF.

In this sample, this clone turned up once. The rearrangement uses TRBV11-2 and TRBJ2-1; 11 bases align to TRBD2. The junction had 10 bases not matched to a gene; V was cut back by 5 bases and J by 7 bases. This CDR3 spans 16 amino acids. Germline values: CDR1 SGHAT, CDR2 FQNNGV. DNA for the CDR3: TGTGCCAGCAGCATCATTAGCGGGGGGGCCGGTAATGAGCAGTTCTTC. It translates to CASSIISGGAGNEQFF.

The V gene is TRBV30, the J gene TRBJ1-5; D may be TRBD1 (6 bases). The V gene's germline CDR1 is GTSNPN and CDR2 SVGIG (reference sequence). Trimming shortened V by 1 base and J by 3 bases, and 22 bases separated the two germline ends. CDR3 length: 18 residues. The CDR3 is CAWSAHPSIQGYNQPQHF. The CDR3 DNA is TGTGCCTGGAGTGCCCATCCAAGCATCCAGGGGTACAATCAGCCCCAGCATTTT.

The chain combines TRBV5-1 with TRBJ2-5, with 9 bases lining up with TRBD2. V shed 4 bases and J 2 bases; nucleotides not matched to a gene: 9. CDR1 and CDR2 from the germline V gene are SGHRS and YFSETQ. This CDR3 is 16 amino acids long. The CDR3 DNA reads TGCGCCAGCAGCACCGACACAGCGGGGGGACAAGAGACCCAGTACTTC. Residues: CASSTDTAGGQETQYF.

V and J are TRBV28 and TRBJ2-6, with D perhaps TRBD2 (7 bases). CDR1 MDHEN and CDR2 SYDVKM come from the germline V gene. The CDR3 is 17 amino acids. V lost 8 bases to trimming and J lost 0 bases, with 17 bases between them. This CDR3 is CASLRGGRSSGANVLTF. CDR3 bases: TGTGCCAGCCTTAGGGGGGGCCGTTCCTCTGGGGCCAACGTCCTGACTTTC.

This chain uses TRBV9 with TRBJ2-1, with 8 nucleotides matching TRBD1. Trimming took 3 bases from V and 6 from J; bases not matched to a gene: 2. The germline CDR1 and CDR2 sequences are SGDLS and YYNGEE. This CDR3 contains 13 residues. DNA for the CDR3: TGTGCCAGCAGCGGACAGGGGTTCAATGAGCAGTTCTTC. Amino acids: CASSGQGFNEQFF.

This chain joins TRBV9 and TRBJ2-3; D possibly corresponds to TRBD2 (6 bases). Trimming pared 0 bases from V and 0 bases from J, leaving 8 bases between. The CDR3 totals 15 residues. Germline lookup yields CDR1 SGDLS and CDR2 YYNGEE. The CDR3: CASSVVGGSTDTQYF. For the CDR3, the DNA is TGTGCCAGCAGCGTAGTGGGGGGTAGCACAGATACGCAGTATTTT.

V usage is TRBV3-1 (or the pseudogene TRBV3-2) and J usage is TRBJ2-7; the match to TRBD1 covers 9 bases. CDR3 length: 15 amino acids. The trim removed 1 base at V and 2 bases at J, leaving 3 bases unmatched. Germline V gives CDR1 LGHDT, CDR2 YNNKEL (reference sequence). The CDR3 is CASSQGQGGTYEQYF. Written as DNA, the CDR3 is TGTGCCAGCAGCCAAGGACAGGGGGGGACCTACGAGCAGTACTTC.

The chain joins TRBV7-9 to TRBJ2-1, with D possibly matching TRBD1 (6 bases). Between the trimmed V and J ends, which lost 0 bases and 6 bases, there was a span of 12 bases. Germline loops: CDR1 SEHNR, CDR2 FQNEAQ (reference sequence). This CDR3 region has 15 residues. The CDR3 coding sequence is TGTGCCAGCAGCTTAGCGACTGGACAGCGCAATGAGCAGTTCTTC. Translating it yields CASSLATGQRNEQFF.

This clone came up once. DNA for the CDR3: TGTGCCAGCAGCGACCCCCGGGGGATCTATAATTCACCCCTCCACTTT. It yields the protein CASSDPRGIYNSPLHF. The chain uses TRBV9 and TRBJ1-6; weak D call: TRBD1 (5 bases). Trimming shortened V by 3 bases and J by 3 bases, and 13 bases separated the two germline ends. The germline CDR1 and CDR2 sequences are SGDLS and YYNGEE. This CDR3 is 16 amino acids long.

This clone was observed once. V gene TRBV2 combines with J gene TRBJ2-7, with 12 bases matching TRBD2. V lost 7 bases to trimming and J lost 4 bases; unmatched junction nucleotides: 17. The CDR3 consists of 18 residues. From germline, CDR1 is SNHLY and CDR2 FYNNEI. The CDR3 DNA reads TGTGCCAGCATCCGGACTAGCGGGACGTCTGATTTTCAATACGAGCAGTACTTC. Translated: CASIRTSGTSDFQYEQYF.

DNA of the CDR3: TGCGCCAGCAGCCAGGGTTACAGGGGAGAAAACGAGCAGTACTTC. Translating gives CASSQGYRGENEQYF. This sequence joins TRBV5-1 and TRBJ2-7; 7 nucleotides agree with TRBD1. Losses at the gene ends were 4 bases for V and 5 bases for J; bases not matched to a gene: 12. Germline V gene lookup returns CDR1 SGHRS and CDR2 YFSETQ. This CDR3 contains 15 residues.